Sequencing of this TCR beta chain was carried out in a study of T-cell memory formation after mild COVID-19. The overall study: The TCR clusters were mostly specific to one donor. General study results and limits: Clones which contracted sat mainly in CM and EM if CD4+, and in EMRA if CD8+.

This CDR3 comprises 14 residues. Per germline, CDR1 MGHRA and CDR2 YSYEKL. Trimming removed 1 base from V and 2 bases from J, with 9 bases in between. From the 5' RACE reads, TCRdb called clonotypes with MiXCR, one entry per CDR3 protein. In the table there are about 130,000 distinct CDR3 sequences, approximately 16% of which are singletons. This clonotype was seen only a few times. The antigen remains unidentified. This clonotype was sampled from an adult woman who had mild COVID-19 (a few samples of this study predate the infection). Cell type and time point are not known. The sample taken for sequencing was PBMCs or a T cell subset sorted from them (not recorded which). The chain combines TRBV4-1 with TRBJ2-7; D possibly corresponds to TRBD2 (5 bases). CDR3: CASSQVLGAYEQYF. Written as DNA, the CDR3 is TGCGCCAGCAGCCAAGTTTTGGGAGCCTACGAGCAGTACTTC.